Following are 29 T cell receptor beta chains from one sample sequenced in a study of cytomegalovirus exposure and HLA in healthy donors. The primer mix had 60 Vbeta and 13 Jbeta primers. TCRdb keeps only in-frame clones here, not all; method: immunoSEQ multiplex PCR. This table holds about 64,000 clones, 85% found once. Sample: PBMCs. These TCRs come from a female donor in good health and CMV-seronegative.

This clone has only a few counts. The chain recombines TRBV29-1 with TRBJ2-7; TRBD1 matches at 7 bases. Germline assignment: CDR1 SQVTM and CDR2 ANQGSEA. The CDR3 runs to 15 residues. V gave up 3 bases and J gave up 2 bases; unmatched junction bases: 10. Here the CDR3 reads CSVEFGDSVTYEQYF. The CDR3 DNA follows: TGCAGCGTTGAGTTTGGGGACAGTGTAACCTACGAGCAGTACTTC.

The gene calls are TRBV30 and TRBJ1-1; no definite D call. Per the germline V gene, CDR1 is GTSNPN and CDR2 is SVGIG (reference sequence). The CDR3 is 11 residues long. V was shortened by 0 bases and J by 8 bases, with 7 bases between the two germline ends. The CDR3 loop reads CAWSVGREAFF. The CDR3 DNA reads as TGTGCCTGGAGTGTAGGCAGGGAAGCTTTCTTT.

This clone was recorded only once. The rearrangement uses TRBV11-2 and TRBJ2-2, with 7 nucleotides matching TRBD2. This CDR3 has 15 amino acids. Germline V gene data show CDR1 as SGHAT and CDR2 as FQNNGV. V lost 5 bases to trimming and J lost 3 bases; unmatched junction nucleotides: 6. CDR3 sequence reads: CASSPWGGDTGELFF. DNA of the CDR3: TGTGCCAGCAGCCCGTGGGGGGGGGACACCGGGGAGCTGTTTTTT.

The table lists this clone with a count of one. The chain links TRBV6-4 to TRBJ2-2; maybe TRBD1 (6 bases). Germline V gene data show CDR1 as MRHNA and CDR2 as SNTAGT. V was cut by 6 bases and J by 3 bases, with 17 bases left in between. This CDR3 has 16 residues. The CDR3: CASSQTGSTDTGELFF. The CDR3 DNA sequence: TGTGCCAGCAGCCAAACAGGGTCCACGGACACCGGGGAGCTGTTTTTT.

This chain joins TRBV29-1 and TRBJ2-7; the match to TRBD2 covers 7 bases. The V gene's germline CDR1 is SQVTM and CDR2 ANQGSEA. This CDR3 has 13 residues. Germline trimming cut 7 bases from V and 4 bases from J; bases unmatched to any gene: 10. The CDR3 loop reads CSAGGGSIYEQYF. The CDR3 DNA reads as TGCAGCGCCGGCGGGGGATCTATTTACGAGCAGTACTTC.

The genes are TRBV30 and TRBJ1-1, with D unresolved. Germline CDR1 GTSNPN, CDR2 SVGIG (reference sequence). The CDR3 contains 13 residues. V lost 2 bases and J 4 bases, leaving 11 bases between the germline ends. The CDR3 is CAWSPKVGTEAFF. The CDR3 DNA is TGTGCCTGGAGTCCTAAAGTTGGCACTGAAGCTTTCTTT.

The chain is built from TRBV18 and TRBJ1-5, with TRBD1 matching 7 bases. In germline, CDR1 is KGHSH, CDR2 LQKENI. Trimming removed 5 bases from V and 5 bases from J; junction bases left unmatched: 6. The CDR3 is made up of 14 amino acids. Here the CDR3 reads CASSATGKDQPQHF. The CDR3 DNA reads TGTGCCAGCTCAGCGACAGGGAAGGATCAGCCCCAGCATTTT.

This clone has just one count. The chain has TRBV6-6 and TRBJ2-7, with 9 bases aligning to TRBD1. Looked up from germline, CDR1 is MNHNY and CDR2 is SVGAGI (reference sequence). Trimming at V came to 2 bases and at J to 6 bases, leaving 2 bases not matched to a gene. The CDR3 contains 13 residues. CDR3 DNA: TGTGCCAGCAGTTACGGGGACAGGGCCGAGCAGTACTTC. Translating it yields CASSYGDRAEQYF.

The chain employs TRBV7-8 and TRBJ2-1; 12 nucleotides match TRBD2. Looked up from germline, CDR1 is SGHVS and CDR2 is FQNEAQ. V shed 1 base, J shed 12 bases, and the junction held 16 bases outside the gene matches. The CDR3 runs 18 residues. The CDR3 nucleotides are TGTGCCAGCAGCTTAGTTGTGAGGACTAGCGGGACCAAACTCAGGCAGTTCTTC. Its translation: CASSLVVRTSGTKLRQFF.

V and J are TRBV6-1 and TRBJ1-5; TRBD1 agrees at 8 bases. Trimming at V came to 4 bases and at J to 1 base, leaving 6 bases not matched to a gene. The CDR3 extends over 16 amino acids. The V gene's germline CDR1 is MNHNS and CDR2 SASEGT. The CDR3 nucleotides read TGTGCCAGCAGTGTGTTTCACAGGGGGAGCAATCAGCCCCAGCATTTT. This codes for CASSVFHRGSNQPQHF.

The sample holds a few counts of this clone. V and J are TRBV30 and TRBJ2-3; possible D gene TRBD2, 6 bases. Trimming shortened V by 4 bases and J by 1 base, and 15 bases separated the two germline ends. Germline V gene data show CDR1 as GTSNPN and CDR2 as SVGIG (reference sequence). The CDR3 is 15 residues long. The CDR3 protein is CAWKGRGIGTDTQYF. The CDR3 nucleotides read TGTGCCTGGAAGGGTCGGGGGATCGGCACAGATACGCAGTATTTT.

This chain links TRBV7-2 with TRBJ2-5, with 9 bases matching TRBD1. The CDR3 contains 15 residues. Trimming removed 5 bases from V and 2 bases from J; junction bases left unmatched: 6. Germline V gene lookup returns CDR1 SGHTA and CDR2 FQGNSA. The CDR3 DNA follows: TGTGCCAGCAGCCAGGACAGGGGCGGGCAAGAGACCCAGTACTTC. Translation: CASSQDRGGQETQYF.

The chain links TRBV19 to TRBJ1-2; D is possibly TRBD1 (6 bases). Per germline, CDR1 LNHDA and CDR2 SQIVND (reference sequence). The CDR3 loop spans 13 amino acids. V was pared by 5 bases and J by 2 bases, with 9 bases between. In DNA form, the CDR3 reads TGTGCCAGTAGTTGGCAGGGGAACTATGGCTACACCTTC. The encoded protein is CASSWQGNYGYTF.

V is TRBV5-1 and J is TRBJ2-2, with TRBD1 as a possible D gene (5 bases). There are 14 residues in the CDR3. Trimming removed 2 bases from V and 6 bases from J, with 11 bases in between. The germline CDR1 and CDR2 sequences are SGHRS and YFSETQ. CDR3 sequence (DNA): TGCGCCAGCAGCTTACTCCCCAGGGCCGGGGAGCTGTTTTTT. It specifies CASSLLPRAGELFF. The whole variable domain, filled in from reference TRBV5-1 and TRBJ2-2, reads KAGVTQTPRYLIKTRGQQVTLSCSPISGHRSVSWYQQTPGQGLQFLFEYFSETQRNKGNFPGRFSGRQFSNSRSEMNVSTLELGDSALYLCASSLLPRAGELFFGEGSRLTVL.

CDR3 DNA: TGTGCCAGCAGGGAGAGAGGGGAGACCCAGTACTTC. This codes for CASRERGETQYF. The chain couples TRBV7-9 to TRBJ2-5; D may be TRBD2 (5 bases). The germline V gene has CDR1 SEHNR and CDR2 FQNEAQ (reference sequence). The V end lost 6 bases, the J end lost 5 bases, and 10 bases lay between the germline ends. The CDR3 spans 12 residues. Based on the CDR3 plus reference TRBV7-9 and TRBJ2-5, the full variable domain is DTGVSQNPRHKITKRGQNVTFRCDPISEHNRLYWYRQTLGQGPEFLTYFQNEAQLEKSRLLSDRFSAERPKGSFSTLEIQRTEQGDSAMYLCASRERGETQYFGPGTRLLVL.

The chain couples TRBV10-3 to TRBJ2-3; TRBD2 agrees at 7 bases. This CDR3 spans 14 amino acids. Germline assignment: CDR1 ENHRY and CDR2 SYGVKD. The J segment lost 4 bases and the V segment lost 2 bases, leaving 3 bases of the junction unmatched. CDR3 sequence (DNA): TGTGCCATCAGTGAGAGGGAGGGCGCAGATACGCAGTATTTT. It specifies CAISEREGADTQYF.

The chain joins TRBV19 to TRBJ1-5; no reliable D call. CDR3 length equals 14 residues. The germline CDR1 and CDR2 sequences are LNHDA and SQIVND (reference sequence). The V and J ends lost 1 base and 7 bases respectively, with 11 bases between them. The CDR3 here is CASSIAPLGQPQHF. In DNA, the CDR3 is TGTGCCAGTAGTATAGCCCCCCTGGGCCAGCCCCAGCATTTT. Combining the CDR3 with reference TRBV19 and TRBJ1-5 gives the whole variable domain DGGITQSPKYLFRKEGQNVTLSCEQNLNHDAMYWYRQDPGQGLRLIYYSQIVNDFQKGDIAEGYSVSREKKESFPLTVTSAQKNPTAFYLCASSIAPLGQPQHFGDGTRLSIL.

The CDR3 coding sequence is TGTGCCAGCAGTGAAGGCCCGGAAGGGGGGACCCAGTACTTC. Encoded protein: CASSEGPEGGTQYF. The chain has TRBV6-1 and TRBJ2-5; D possibly corresponds to TRBD1 (6 bases). The CDR3 consists of 14 residues. CDR1 MNHNS and CDR2 SASEGT come from the germline V gene. V gave up 1 base and J gave up 7 bases, with 13 bases separating them.

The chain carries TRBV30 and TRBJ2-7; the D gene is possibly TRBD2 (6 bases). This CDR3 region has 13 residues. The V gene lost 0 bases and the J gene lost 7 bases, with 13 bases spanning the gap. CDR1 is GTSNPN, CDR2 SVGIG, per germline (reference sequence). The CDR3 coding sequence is TGTGCCTGGAGTGTACGGGGGTTCAAGGAGCAGTACTTC. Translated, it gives CAWSVRGFKEQYF.

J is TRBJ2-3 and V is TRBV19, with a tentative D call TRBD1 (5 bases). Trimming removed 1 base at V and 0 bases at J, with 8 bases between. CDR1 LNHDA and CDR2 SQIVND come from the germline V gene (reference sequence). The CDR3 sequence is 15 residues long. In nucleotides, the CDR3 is TGTGCCAGTAGTATAGGGGGCGATAGCACAGATACGCAGTATTTT. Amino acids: CASSIGGDSTDTQYF.

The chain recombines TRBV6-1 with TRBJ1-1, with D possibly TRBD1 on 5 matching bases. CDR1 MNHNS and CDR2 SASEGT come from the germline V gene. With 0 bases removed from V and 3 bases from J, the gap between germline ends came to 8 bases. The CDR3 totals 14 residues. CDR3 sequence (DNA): TGTGCCAGCAGTGAAGCGGGGGGGGACACTGAAGCTTTCTTT. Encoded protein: CASSEAGGDTEAFF.

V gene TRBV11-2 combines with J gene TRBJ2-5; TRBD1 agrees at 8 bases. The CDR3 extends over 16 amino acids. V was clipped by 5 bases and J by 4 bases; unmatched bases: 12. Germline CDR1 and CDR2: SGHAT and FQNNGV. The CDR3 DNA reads TGTGCCAGCAGCATAAGGGGGACAGGTTTTGTAGAGACCCAGTACTTC. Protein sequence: CASSIRGTGFVETQYF.

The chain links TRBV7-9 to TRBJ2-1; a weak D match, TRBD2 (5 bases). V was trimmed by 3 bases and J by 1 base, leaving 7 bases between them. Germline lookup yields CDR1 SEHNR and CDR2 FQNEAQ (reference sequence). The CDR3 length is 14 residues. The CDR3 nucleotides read TGTGCCAGCAGCTTCGGGGAGTCCTACAATGAGCAGTTCTTC. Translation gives CASSFGESYNEQFF. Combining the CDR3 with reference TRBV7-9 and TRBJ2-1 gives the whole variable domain DTGVSQNPRHKITKRGQNVTFRCDPISEHNRLYWYRQTLGQGPEFLTYFQNEAQLEKSRLLSDRFSAERPKGSFSTLEIQRTEQGDSAMYLCASSFGESYNEQFFGPGTRLTVL.

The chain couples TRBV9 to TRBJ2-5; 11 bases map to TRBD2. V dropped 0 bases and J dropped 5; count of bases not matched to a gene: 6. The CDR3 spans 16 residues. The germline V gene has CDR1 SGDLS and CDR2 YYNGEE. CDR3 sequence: CASSVGLAGSSETQYF. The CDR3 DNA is TGTGCCAGCAGCGTAGGACTAGCGGGGAGTTCTGAGACCCAGTACTTC.

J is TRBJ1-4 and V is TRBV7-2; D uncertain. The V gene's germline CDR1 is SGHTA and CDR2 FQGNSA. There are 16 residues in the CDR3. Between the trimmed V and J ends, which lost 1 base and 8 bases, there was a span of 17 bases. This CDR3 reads CASSLVEGGGGEKLFF. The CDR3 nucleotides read TGTGCCAGCAGCTTAGTAGAGGGAGGAGGAGGAGAAAAACTGTTTTTT.

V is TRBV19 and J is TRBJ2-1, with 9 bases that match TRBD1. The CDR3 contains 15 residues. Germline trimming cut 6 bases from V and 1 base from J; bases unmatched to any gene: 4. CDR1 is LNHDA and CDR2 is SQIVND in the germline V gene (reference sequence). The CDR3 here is CASSQQGASYNEQFF. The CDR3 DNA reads TGTGCCAGTAGCCAACAGGGGGCTTCCTACAATGAGCAGTTCTTC.

This chain's CDR3 is CASSRLQGANYGYTF. In nucleotides, the CDR3 is TGTGCCAGTAGTAGGTTGCAGGGGGCGAACTATGGCTACACCTTC. The chain joins TRBV19 to TRBJ1-2, with TRBD1 matching over 8 bases. Germline V CDR1 and CDR2: LNHDA, SQIVND (reference sequence). This CDR3 is 15 amino acids long. V shed 4 bases, J shed 2 bases, and the junction held 6 bases outside the gene matches.

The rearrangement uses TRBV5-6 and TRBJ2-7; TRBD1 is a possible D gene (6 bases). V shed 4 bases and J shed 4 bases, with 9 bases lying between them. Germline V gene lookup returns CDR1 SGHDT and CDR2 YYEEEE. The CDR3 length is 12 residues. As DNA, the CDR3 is TGTGCCAGCAGCGGGACACATTACGAGCAGTACTTC. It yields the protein CASSGTHYEQYF. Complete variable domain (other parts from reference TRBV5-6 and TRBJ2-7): DAGVTQSPTHLIKTRGQQVTLRCSPKSGHDTVSWYQQALGQGPQFIFQYYEEEERQRGNFPDRFSGHQFPNYSSELNVNALLLGDSALYLCASSGTHYEQYFGPGTRLTVT.

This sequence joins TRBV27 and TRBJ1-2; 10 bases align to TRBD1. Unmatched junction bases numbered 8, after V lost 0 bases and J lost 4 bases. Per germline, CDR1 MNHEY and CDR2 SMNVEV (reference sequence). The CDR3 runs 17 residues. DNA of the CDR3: TGTGCCAGCAGTTTATCTGGGGGCGGACAGGGGGTCTATGGCTACACCTTC. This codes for CASSLSGGGQGVYGYTF.